One T cell receptor beta chain is described in this entry. The target antigen is unknown. This entry belongs to a study of graft-versus-host responses after intestinal transplantation. Background on the study: Recipients underwent multivisceral, liver-intestinal, or isolated intestinal transplants. Recipients uniformly received anti-thymocyte globulin induction, followed by tacrolimus and steroids for approximately 3 years. Study observations and caveats: Some GvH clones were seen earlier in gut or blood, suggesting intestinal origin. Early declines in HvG clones that occurred post-transplant were associated with peak circulating GvH clone levels.

The CDR3 is 16 residues long. Trimming cost V 1 base and J 2 bases; bases outside gene matches: 2. Germline-derived CDR1 and CDR2 are SGHNT and YENEEA. This table comes from immunoSEQ multiplex PCR, and its TCRdb copy is limited to in-frame clones, with some not included. The profile shows 50,000 or so clones, about nine tenths of them singletons. The TCR sequence derives from a human donor who was the organ donor for an intestinal transplant. This chain uses TRBV11-3 with TRBJ2-2; TRBD2 matches at 9 bases. The starting material was unstimulated CD4+ T cells sorted from spleen or lymph node cells, obtained before transplant. CDR3 DNA sequence: TGTGCCAGCAGCTTAGGGCTAGCGGGAAACACCGGGGAGCTGTTTTTT. It is translated as CASSLGLAGNTGELFF.